These T cell receptor beta chains were read from a single sample in a study of blood T cell repertoires in COVID-19. Data came from immunoSEQ multiplex PCR; TCRdb stores just in-frame clones and leaves some out. The data contain some 300,000 clones, 85% to 90% of them singletons. The sequenced sample was peripheral blood. All receptors derive from a woman between 50 and 59 years old with COVID-19, enrolled during active disease. CDR3s include the opening cysteine and the closing phenylalanine or tryptophan. Each record gives: D gene, clone size, V gene, J gene, CDR3 DNA, CDR3 protein. The D gene is left open where the match is weak. Not all rows give a size; the values are once, few, many and, for expanded clones, a class.

>.|.|TRBV15|TRBJ2-3
TGTGCCACCAGTCAGGGGCCCTATATCACAGATACGCAGTATTTT
CATSQGPYITDTQYF
>.|.|TRBV5-6|TRBJ2-5
TGTGCCAGCAGCCATTGGGGGGAGGAGACCCAGTACTTC
CASSHWGEETQYF
>TRBD1|.|TRBV2|TRBJ1-1
TGTGCCAGCAGTGAACAGGGGGTGGGCACTGAAGCTTTCTTT
CASSEQGVGTEAFF
>TRBD2|.|TRBV5-4|TRBJ2-3
TGTGCCAGCAGCGGGCAAGCGGGAGGACGCACAGATACGCAGTATTTT
CASSGQAGGRTDTQYF
>.|few|TRBV7-2|TRBJ1-6
TGTGCCAGCAGCTTATGGACCGGGGTGGCCTCACCCCTCCACTTT
CASSLWTGVASPLHF
>.|.|TRBV5-1|TRBJ1-4
TGCGCCAGCAGCTTGCGAGGACAGAATGATAAAAAACTGTTTTTT
CASSLRGQNDKKLFF
>.|few|TRBV7-9|TRBJ2-7
TGTGCCAGCAGCTTAAACCCCCCCCGACTCTCCTACGAGCAGTACTTC
CASSLNPPRLSYEQYF
>.|few|TRBV19|TRBJ1-2
TGTGCCAGGGCGACCGGGGGGGCTATCTACTATGGCTACACCTTC
CARATGGAIYYGYTF
>TRBD1|.|TRBV7-9|TRBJ2-2
TGTGCCAGCAGCCCTATAGGGACAGGGGGTACCGGGGAGCTGTTTTTT
CASSPIGTGGTGELFF
>.|.|TRBV7-3|TRBJ2-1
TGTGCCAGCAGCACGACTACTTACCATGAGCAGTTCTTC
CASSTTTYHEQFF
>TRBD2|.|TRBV18|TRBJ2-7
TGTGCCAGCTCACCAGGCGGGAGGCAGTACGAGCAGTACTTC
CASSPGGRQYEQYF
>.|.|TRBV20-1|TRBJ1-2
TGCAGTGCACCAAACAGAGATGGCTACACCTTC
CSAPNRDGYTF
>TRBD1|.|TRBV5-1|TRBJ1-2
TGCGCCAGCAGCACGGGACAGGGGAGTGGTTATGGCTACACCTTC
CASSTGQGSGYGYTF
>TRBD1|.|TRBV19|TRBJ2-7
TGTGCCAGTAGCCGACAGGGGCAATACGAGCAGTACTTC
CASSRQGQYEQYF
>.|.|TRBV18|TRBJ1-2
TGTGCCAGCTCACCTACAGGAGCCCCCGACTATGGCTACACCTTC
CASSPTGAPDYGYTF
>.|.|TRBV13|TRBJ2-7
TGTGCCAGCAGCTTGGGAGGAGGGGTATACGAGCAGTACTTC
CASSLGGGVYEQYF
>.|few|TRBV29-1|TRBJ1-1
TGCAGTGTACAGGAGGGGAACACTGAAGCTTTCTTT
CSVQEGNTEAFF
>TRBD2|.|TRBV30|TRBJ2-3
TGTGCCTGGACAGGGAGGGTGACAGATACGCAGTATTTT
CAWTGRVTDTQYF
>.|.|TRBV15|TRBJ1-1
TGTGCCACCAGCAGAGATCTCCCCCGGACTGAAGCTTTCTTT
CATSRDLPRTEAFF
>.|once|TRBV7-2|TRBJ2-3
TGTGCCAGCAGCTTCAGCGGGCCTGGCGGGGATACGCAGTATTTT
CASSFSGPGGDTQYF